Following are 25 T cell receptor beta chains from one sample sequenced in a study of tumor-infiltrating lymphocytes in localized non-small cell lung cancer. The method was immunoSEQ multiplex PCR; TCRdb's version includes in-frame clones alone and lacks a portion of them. The repertoire consists of 16,000 or so clones, with about three quarters occurring once and the leading ten covering just under 5%. Specimen: lung tumor tissue. The source is a human donor with non-small cell lung cancer.

The rearrangement joins TRBV29-1 to TRBJ1-2; D gene uncertain. Trimming took off 6 bases at V and 3 bases at J, with 11 bases between the two ends. This CDR3 has 12 residues. Germline CDR1 SQVTM, CDR2 ANQGSEA. In DNA form, the CDR3 reads TGCAGCGTCTACAGTATAGACTATGGCTACACCTTC. Translating gives CSVYSIDYGYTF.

In DNA, the CDR3 is TGTGCCAGCAGAACACAGGGGGCGGGCTATGGCTACACCTTC. Its translation is CASRTQGAGYGYTF. The V call is TRBV5-6, the J call TRBJ1-2; 9 bases line up with TRBD1. CDR1 and CDR2 (germline): SGHDT, YYEEEE. V lost 5 bases, J lost 4 bases, and 6 bases stayed unmatched. The CDR3 has 14 amino acids. Full variable domain (remainder filled in from reference TRBV5-6 and TRBJ1-2): DAGVTQSPTHLIKTRGQQVTLRCSPKSGHDTVSWYQQALGQGPQFIFQYYEEEERQRGNFPDRFSGHQFPNYSSELNVNALLLGDSALYLCASRTQGAGYGYTFGSGTRLTVV.

This clone was seen only once. This rearrangement joins TRBV2 to TRBJ2-3; 7 bases line up with TRBD2. Germline CDR1 and CDR2: SNHLY and FYNNEI. This CDR3 is 14 amino acids long. V was clipped by 7 bases and J by 2 bases; unmatched bases: 6. The CDR3 sequence: CASTRGGNTDTQYF. CDR3 DNA: TGTGCCAGCACAAGGGGAGGGAACACAGATACGCAGTATTTT. Full variable domain (missing parts from reference TRBV2 and TRBJ2-3): EPEVTQTPSHQVTQMGQEVILRCVPISNHLYFYWYRQILGQKVEFLVSFYNNEISEKSEIFDDQFSVERPDGSNFTLKIRSTKLEDSAMYFCASTRGGNTDTQYFGPGTRLTVL.

CDR3 coding DNA: TGTGCCAGCCACCCCGGGACTAGCGGGAACAATGAGCAGTTCTTC. Translating gives CASHPGTSGNNEQFF. The chain links TRBV6-1 to TRBJ2-1; 13 bases fit TRBD2. V was pared by 8 bases and J by 5 bases, with 6 bases of the junction left unmatched. The germline V gene has CDR1 MNHNS and CDR2 SASEGT. The CDR3 extends over 15 amino acids.

This chain's CDR3 is CSVEKSAGVGNTIYF. For the CDR3, the DNA is TGCAGCGTCGAAAAGTCGGCAGGTGTAGGAAACACCATATATTTT. The V call is TRBV29-1, the J call TRBJ1-3; D unresolved. Trimming cost V 6 bases and J 4 bases, with 19 bases left between them. Germline CDR1 reads SQVTM; CDR2 reads ANQGSEA. The length of the CDR3 is 15 residues. The full variable domain, with the rest looked up from reference TRBV29-1 and TRBJ1-3, is SAVISQKPSRDICQRGTSLTIQCQVDSQVTMMFWYRQQPGQSLTLIATANQGSEATYESGFVIDKFPISRPNLTFSTLTVSNMSPEDSSIYLCSVEKSAGVGNTIYFGEGSWLTVV.

V and J are TRBV4-1 and TRBJ1-1, with TRBD1 matching 7 bases. With V trimmed by 2 bases and J by 4 bases, 10 bases remained unmatched. CDR3 length: 16 amino acids. Germline assignment: CDR1 MGHRA and CDR2 YSYEKL. The CDR3 DNA sequence: TGCGCCAGCAGCCAACCCCGGCCGGACAGGCTCACTGAAGCTTTCTTT. Translation: CASSQPRPDRLTEAFF.

The V and J genes are TRBV10-3 and TRBJ1-2; 10 bases are a match to TRBD1. Germline trimming cut 10 bases from V and 7 bases from J; bases unmatched to any gene: 12. This CDR3 has 14 residues. Germline V gene lookup returns CDR1 ENHRY and CDR2 SYGVKD. The CDR3 region is CASKTGTGAVGYTF. The DNA for the CDR3 is TGTGCCAGCAAAACCGGGACAGGGGCCGTTGGCTACACCTTC.

This chain joins TRBV28 and TRBJ1-2; no firm D call. V lost 6 bases and J lost 0, with 11 bases in between. The germline V gene encodes CDR1 MDHEN and CDR2 SYDVKM. This CDR3 comprises 14 residues. The CDR3 region has the DNA TGTGCCAGCAGCGGGCCGCAGACTAACTATGGCTACACCTTC. Amino acids: CASSGPQTNYGYTF.

The chain employs TRBV18 and TRBJ1-1; D is unclear. Trimming stripped 6 bases from V and 1 base from J, with 15 bases between. This CDR3 is 15 amino acids long. In germline, CDR1 is KGHSH, CDR2 LQKENI. Here the CDR3 DNA reads TGTGCCAGCTCCCAGTCGTGGCCAGGGAACACTGAAGCTTTCTTT. As protein: CASSQSWPGNTEAFF.

This chain joins TRBV27 and TRBJ1-6; 9 bases align to TRBD1. This CDR3 comprises 14 residues. Per the germline V gene, CDR1 is MNHEY and CDR2 is SMNVEV (reference sequence). V shed 6 bases and J 10 bases; nucleotides not matched to a gene: 7. CDR3 residues: CASRRDREGSPLHF. The CDR3 nucleotides read TGTGCCAGCAGGAGGGACAGGGAGGGATCACCCCTCCACTTT.

The chain has TRBV7-2 and TRBJ2-5, with D perhaps TRBD1 (5 bases). The CDR3 contains 13 residues. Germline V gene data show CDR1 as SGHTA and CDR2 as FQGNSA. The V end was cut by 4 bases, the J end by 4 bases, with 10 bases between. The CDR3 sequence: CASSSDSLETQYF. In DNA, the CDR3 is TGTGCCAGCAGCTCAGACAGTTTAGAGACCCAGTACTTC.

This clone was seen only once. The rearrangement links TRBV7-9 to TRBJ2-1, with 9 bases matching TRBD2. V trimming: 0 bases; J trimming: 4 bases; junction bases outside the gene matches: 4. CDR1 and CDR2 from the germline V gene are SEHNR and FQNEAQ (reference sequence). This CDR3 comprises 16 residues. In nucleotides, the CDR3 is TGTGCCAGCAGCTTAGCCATAGCGGGAGAGTACAATGAGCAGTTCTTC. As protein: CASSLAIAGEYNEQFF.

The J gene is TRBJ2-5, the V gene TRBV5-6; D remains ambiguous. In germline, CDR1 is SGHDT, CDR2 YYEEEE. V gave up 3 bases and J gave up 4 bases, with 13 bases separating them. This CDR3 comprises 14 residues. The CDR3 loop reads CASSWGSVPETQYF. CDR3 nucleotides: TGTGCCAGCAGCTGGGGTTCCGTCCCAGAGACCCAGTACTTC.

This clone was detected only a few times. The V gene is TRBV7-2, the J gene TRBJ2-1, with 7 bases that match TRBD2. V shed 3 bases, J shed 3 bases, and the junction held 5 bases outside the gene matches. Germline V lookup: CDR1 SGHTA, CDR2 FQGNSA. This CDR3 has 15 residues. In nucleotides, the CDR3 is TGTGCCAGCAGCTTGGGGGGGGTTTACTACAATGAGCAGTTCTTC. It codes for CASSLGGVYYNEQFF.

The genes are TRBV5-1 and TRBJ2-5; D tentatively fits TRBD1 or TRBD2 (5 bases each). The CDR3 has 16 amino acids. CDR1 is SGHRS and CDR2 is YFSETQ in the germline V gene. Deletions cut 0 bases from V and 5 bases from J, with 17 bases between. The CDR3 region has the DNA TGCGCCAGCAGCTTGGATGAGGGGCGCTTGTTTGAGACCCAGTACTTC. Translating it yields CASSLDEGRLFETQYF.

The CDR3 DNA follows: TGTGCCAGCAGCCCCGGGACGCAGGTTAATGAGCAGTTCTTC. Its protein is CASSPGTQVNEQFF. V usage is TRBV2 and J usage is TRBJ2-1; D is tentatively TRBD1 or TRBD2 (5 bases each). The CDR3 has 14 residues. Trimming stripped 6 bases from V and 7 bases from J, with 16 bases between. Germline V gene lookup returns CDR1 SNHLY and CDR2 FYNNEI.

The chain recombines TRBV28 with TRBJ1-1; D may be TRBD1 (5 bases). The V gene lost 7 bases and the J gene lost 3 bases, with 18 bases spanning the gap. CDR1 is MDHEN, CDR2 SYDVKM, per germline. The CDR3 covers 15 residues. Written as DNA, the CDR3 is TGTGCCAGCACCCCGAGGGGCCGGGGCTACACTGAAGCTTTCTTT. This sequence encodes CASTPRGRGYTEAFF. The variable domain in full, with the rest retrieved from reference TRBV28 and TRBJ1-1, is DVKVTQSSRYLVKRTGEKVFLECVQDMDHENMFWYRQDPGLGLRLIYFSYDVKMKEKGDIPEGYSVSREKKERFSLILESASTNQTSMYLCASTPRGRGYTEAFFGQGTRLTVV.

This chain joins TRBV5-6 and TRBJ1-1; D is ambiguous. Trimming removed 3 bases from V and 6 bases from J, with 9 bases in between. Germline V gives CDR1 SGHDT, CDR2 YYEEEE. The CDR3 is 12 amino acids. CDR3 sequence (DNA): TGTGCCAGCAGCTCGTACGTGGCTGAAGCTTTCTTT. Translated: CASSSYVAEAFF.

There are a few counts of this clone. This rearrangement joins TRBV6-6 to TRBJ2-7; a possible D gene is TRBD2 (6 bases). V was clipped by 1 base and J by 4 bases, with 11 bases between them. This CDR3 has 14 amino acids. The germline CDR1 and CDR2 sequences are MNHNY and SVGAGI (reference sequence). Here the CDR3 reads CASSYLGEDYEQYF. In nucleotides, the CDR3 is TGTGCCAGCAGTTACTTAGGGGAGGATTACGAGCAGTACTTC.

In this sample, this clone turned up once. A single base is all that separates this from a far larger clone, so a read error is likely. This CDR3 is CASSQERGDSYEQYF. The CDR3 DNA reads as TGCGCCAGCAGCCAAGAGCGGGGGGATTCCTACGAGCAGTACTTC. This chain links TRBV4-1 with TRBJ2-7, with TRBD2 identical over 8 bases. The V gene's germline CDR1 is MGHRA and CDR2 YSYEKL. Losses at the gene ends were 0 bases for V and 1 base for J; bases not matched to a gene: 2. This CDR3 is 15 amino acids long.

V is TRBV6-6 and J is TRBJ1-5; tentatively, D is TRBD1 (5 bases). Per the germline V gene, CDR1 is MNHNY and CDR2 is SVGAGI (reference sequence). The CDR3 sequence is 12 residues long. V lost 5 bases to trimming and J lost 7 bases, with 9 bases between them. As DNA, the CDR3 is TGTGCCAGCAGTGTCCGGGGGCAGCCCCAGCATTTT. This translates into CASSVRGQPQHF.

This clone was seen a handful of times. The rearrangement links TRBV7-2 to TRBJ1-1; D is perhaps TRBD1 (5 bases). The V end lost 5 bases, the J end lost 8 bases, and 18 bases lay between the germline ends. The germline V gene encodes CDR1 SGHTA and CDR2 FQGNSA. This CDR3 spans 14 amino acids. The CDR3 DNA sequence: TGTGCCAGCAGCACCGGGACCCGAAGTGGCGAAGCTTTCTTT. Its protein product is CASSTGTRSGEAFF.

In its sample, this clone ranks as medium-sized. The chain employs TRBV7-9 and TRBJ2-7, with D hard to call. The CDR3 consists of 15 residues. The V end was cut by 5 bases, the J end by 1 base, with 15 bases between. The germline V gene has CDR1 SEHNR and CDR2 FQNEAQ (reference sequence). Here the CDR3 reads CASSPPPPKSYEQYF. The CDR3 DNA sequence: TGTGCCAGCAGCCCCCCCCCGCCGAAGTCCTACGAGCAGTACTTC.

The chain is built from TRBV5-1 and TRBJ1-1; a weak D match, TRBD1 (5 bases). CDR1 and CDR2 from the germline V gene are SGHRS and YFSETQ. Between the trimmed V and J ends, which lost 0 bases and 1 base, there was a span of 22 bases. This CDR3 region has 19 residues. This CDR3 is CASSLAMTSGLEPNTEAFF. The CDR3 DNA follows: TGCGCCAGCAGCTTGGCTATGACGTCGGGACTCGAACCGAACACTGAAGCTTTCTTT.

The V and J genes are TRBV18 and TRBJ2-5, with D maybe TRBD1 (6 bases). Germline V CDR1 and CDR2: KGHSH, LQKENI. The CDR3 has 16 residues. V was cut by 2 bases and J by 0 bases, with 13 bases left in between. The CDR3 region has the DNA TGTGCCAGCTCACCATTGAACCGGGACAACCAAGAGACCCAGTACTTC. Translating it yields CASSPLNRDNQETQYF.